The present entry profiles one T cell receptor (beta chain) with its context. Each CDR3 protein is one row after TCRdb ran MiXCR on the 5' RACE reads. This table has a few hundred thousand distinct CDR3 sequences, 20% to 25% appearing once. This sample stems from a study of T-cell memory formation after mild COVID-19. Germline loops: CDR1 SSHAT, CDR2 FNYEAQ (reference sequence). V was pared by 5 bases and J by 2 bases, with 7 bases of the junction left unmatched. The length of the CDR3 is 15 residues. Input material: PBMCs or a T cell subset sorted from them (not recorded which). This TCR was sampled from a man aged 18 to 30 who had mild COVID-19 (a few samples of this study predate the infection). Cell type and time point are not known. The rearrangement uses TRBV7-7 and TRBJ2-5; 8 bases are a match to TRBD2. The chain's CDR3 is CASSPGGALQETQYF. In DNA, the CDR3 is TGTGCCAGCAGCCCCGGGGGGGCCCTGCAAGAGACCCAGTACTTC.